This T cell receptor beta chain was sequenced for a study of PD-1 blockade in classical Hodgkin lymphoma. Study results and caveats: Possible causes of repertoire differences, disease activity or prior therapy, remain undefined. The CD4+ diversity rise by C4D1 was clearest in complete responders.

Every patient was affected by relapse after autologous stem cell transplantation, while exposure to brentuximab vedotin was not uniform. With respect to this clone: The antigen is unknown.

Germline CDR1 SNHLY, CDR2 FYNNEI. The CDR3 runs 15 residues. With V trimmed by 6 bases and J by 7 bases, 10 bases remained unmatched. Clones were read by immunoSEQ multiplex PCR, and TCRdb kept only the in-frame ones, dropping some. The repertoire holds approximately 160,000 clones, around four fifths seen once, with roughly 9.2% in the top ten. The clonotype originates from a human donor with classical Hodgkin lymphoma. This chain joins TRBV2 and TRBJ2-2, with TRBD1 identical over 8 bases. Sequencing was performed on peripheral blood mononuclear cells (PBMCs), taken before the second cycle of nivolumab. This CDR3 is CASRLTGVFHGELFF. CDR3 in DNA: TGTGCCAGCAGGTTGACAGGGGTTTTTCACGGGGAGCTGTTTTTT.